This TCR beta chain was sequenced in a study of shared clonotypes between healthy human individuals. Study outcomes and limitations: Depth was large, yet rarefaction showed that sorted-subset sequencing was incomplete.

TCRdb's copy holds only in-frame clones and misses some; the assay was immunoSEQ multiplex PCR. The sample has under 2,000,000 clones, roughly 95% seen once. CD45RO-negative, CCR7-positively selected cells formed the naive CD8 fraction, excluding terminally differentiated effector memory CD45RA+ cells. Turning to this clone: Its antigen remains unknown.

This CDR3 has 15 amino acids. The V gene's germline CDR1 is SEHNR and CDR2 FQNEAQ (reference sequence). The V and J ends lost 5 bases and 2 bases, in that order; junction bases with no gene match: 6. This clonotype originated in a man aged 18-30 years in good health. This chain connects TRBV7-9 to TRBJ2-3; TRBD1 matches 8 bases. Sequenced: naive CD8+ T cells sorted from blood. The CDR3 spells CASSPGQAYTDTQYF. CDR3 in DNA: TGTGCCAGCAGCCCGGGACAGGCATACACAGATACGCAGTATTTT.